The T cell receptor beta chain under discussion was sequenced for a study of CD8+ T cells in alopecia areata. Germline CDR1 MGHRA, CDR2 YSYEKL. The V end lost 0 bases, the J end lost 5 bases, and 2 bases lay between the germline ends. This CDR3 spans 12 amino acids. This clone has only a few counts. It was cDNA, reverse transcribed from extracted RNA, that served as the sequencing template. Profiling relied on immunoSEQ multiplex PCR, and the TCRdb table lists in-frame clones only, not all of them. The sample lists under 250,000 clones; around three fifths were seen once. The TCR originated in a human donor in good health. Sample: CD8+ T cells sorted from blood. The rearrangement links TRBV4-1 to TRBJ2-1, with D uncertain. CDR3 DNA sequence: TGCGCCAGCAGCCAAGACCACAATGAGCAGTTCTTC. Translated: CASSQDHNEQFF.